This T cell receptor (beta chain) was captured in a study of blood T cell repertoires in COVID-19. TCRdb's copy holds only in-frame clones and misses some; the assay was immunoSEQ multiplex PCR. The sample shows 230,000 or so clones, approximately 83% of them seen only once. The germline gives CDR1 LNHDA, CDR2 SQIVND (reference sequence). J lost 9 bases, V lost 8 bases, and 11 bases had no gene match. CDR3 length equals 14 residues. The clonotype comes from a man between 50 and 59 years old with active or convalescent COVID-19. The sample comprised peripheral blood. The gene calls are TRBV19 and TRBJ2-1, with 9 nucleotides matching TRBD1. For the CDR3, the DNA is TGTGCCAGTTTACCCGGGACAGGGTCGGGTGAGCAGTTCTTC. Protein: CASLPGTGSGEQFF.